This entry concerns a single T cell receptor beta chain. No antigen is known for it. This sample was taken from a study of shared clonotypes between healthy human individuals. Some clones are missing from TCRdb's copy, which holds only in-frame ones; the method was immunoSEQ multiplex PCR. The sample has about 600,000 clones; around 97% are singletons. This CDR3 region has 16 residues. Germline CDR1 reads KGHSH; CDR2 reads LQKENI. V lost 4 bases to trimming and J lost 2 bases; unmatched junction nucleotides: 5. Regarding the study as a whole: Shared across a few donors were 4% to 5% of the naive CD4 clonotypes.

The sample taken for sequencing was naive CD4+ T cells sorted from blood. Subset defined: CD45RA+ positively selected. This sequence originates from a woman in her twenties or thirties in good health. The chain uses TRBV18 and TRBJ1-5; the match to TRBD1 covers 10 bases. CDR3 sequence (DNA): TGTGCCAGCTCACAGAAGGGACAGGGGCGCAATCAGCCCCAGCATTTT. Its translation: CASSQKGQGRNQPQHF.